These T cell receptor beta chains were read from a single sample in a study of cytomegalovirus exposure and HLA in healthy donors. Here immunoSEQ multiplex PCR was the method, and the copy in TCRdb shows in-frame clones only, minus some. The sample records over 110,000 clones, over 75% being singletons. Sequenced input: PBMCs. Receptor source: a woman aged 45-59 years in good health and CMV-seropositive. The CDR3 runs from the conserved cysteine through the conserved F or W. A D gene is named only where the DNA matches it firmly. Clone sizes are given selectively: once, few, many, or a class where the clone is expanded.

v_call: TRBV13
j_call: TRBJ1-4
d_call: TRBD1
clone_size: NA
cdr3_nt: TGTGCCAGCAGCTTAGCGCAGGGGGCCACTAATGAAAAACTGTTTTTT
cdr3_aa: CASSLAQGATNEKLFF

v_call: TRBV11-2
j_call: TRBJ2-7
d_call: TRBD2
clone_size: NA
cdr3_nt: TGTGCCAGCAGCTTTGTAACCCTAGCGGGGGAATACGAGCAGTACTTC
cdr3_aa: CASSFVTLAGEYEQYF

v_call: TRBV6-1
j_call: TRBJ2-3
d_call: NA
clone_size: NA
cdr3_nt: TGTGCCAGCAGGCGTGGGGCAGGGACAGATACGCAGTATTTT
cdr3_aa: CASRRGAGTDTQYF

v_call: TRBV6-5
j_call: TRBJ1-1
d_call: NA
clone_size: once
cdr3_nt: TGTGCCAGCAGTTACACCAGGGTGAACACTGAAGCTTTCTTT
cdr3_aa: CASSYTRVNTEAFF

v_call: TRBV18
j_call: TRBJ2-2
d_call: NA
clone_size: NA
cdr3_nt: TGTGCCAGCTCACCCGACAGGCCTGAAACCGGGGAGCTGTTTTTT
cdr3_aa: CASSPDRPETGELFF

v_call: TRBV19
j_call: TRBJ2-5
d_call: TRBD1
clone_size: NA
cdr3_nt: TGTGCCAGTAGTTCGACAGGGGGCGGATTAGAGACCCAGTACTTC
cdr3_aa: CASSSTGGGLETQYF

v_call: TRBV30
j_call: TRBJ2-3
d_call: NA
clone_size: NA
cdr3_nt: TGTGCCTGGACAGGGACTAGCACAGATACGCAGTATTTT
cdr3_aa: CAWTGTSTDTQYF

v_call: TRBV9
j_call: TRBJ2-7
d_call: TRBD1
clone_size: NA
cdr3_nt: TGTGCCAGCAGCGTGGGACAGGGCCGGTACGAGCAGTACTTC
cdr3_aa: CASSVGQGRYEQYF

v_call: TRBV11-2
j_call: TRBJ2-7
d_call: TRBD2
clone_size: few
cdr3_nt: TGTGCCAGCAGCTTAGGCAGCGGGGCTTACGAGCAGTACTTC
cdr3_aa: CASSLGSGAYEQYF

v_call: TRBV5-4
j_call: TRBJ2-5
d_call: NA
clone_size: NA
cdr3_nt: TGTGCCAGCAGCTTAAGGGACACGGAGACCCAGTACTTC
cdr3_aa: CASSLRDTETQYF

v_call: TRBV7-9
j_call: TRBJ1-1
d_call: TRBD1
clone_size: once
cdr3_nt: TGTGCCAGCAGCTCTCCCCCCGGGACAGGTAACACTGAAGCTTTCTTT
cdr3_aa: CASSSPPGTGNTEAFF

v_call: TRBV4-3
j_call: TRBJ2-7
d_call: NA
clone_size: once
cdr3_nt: TGCGCCAGCAGCCATATTCGGGGCTACGAGCAGTACTTC
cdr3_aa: CASSHIRGYEQYF

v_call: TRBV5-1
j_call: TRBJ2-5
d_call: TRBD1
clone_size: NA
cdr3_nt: TGCGCCAGCAGCCCCGGACAGGGGCCTCAAGAGACCCAGTACTTC
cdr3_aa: CASSPGQGPQETQYF

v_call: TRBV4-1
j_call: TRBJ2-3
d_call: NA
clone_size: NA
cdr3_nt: TGCGCCAGCAGTAACCCATTTTCACCCCGAGTGACAGATACGCAGTATTTT
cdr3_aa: CASSNPFSPRVTDTQYF

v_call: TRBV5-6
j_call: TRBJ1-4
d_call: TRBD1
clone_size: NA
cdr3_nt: TGTGCCAGCAGCACCGGACAGGGATGGGAAAAACTGTTTTTT
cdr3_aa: CASSTGQGWEKLFF

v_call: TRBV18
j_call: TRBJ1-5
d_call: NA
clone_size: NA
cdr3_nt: TGTGCCAGCTCGCCCGACAGGAATCAGCCCCAGCATTTT
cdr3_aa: CASSPDRNQPQHF

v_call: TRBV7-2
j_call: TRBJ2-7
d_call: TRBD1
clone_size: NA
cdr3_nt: TGTGCCAGCAAACCGGGACAGGGGAAGAACGAGCAGTACTTC
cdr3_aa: CASKPGQGKNEQYF

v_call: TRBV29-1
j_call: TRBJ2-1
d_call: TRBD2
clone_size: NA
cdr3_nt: TGCAGCGTCGGGAGGGGGGTATGGAATGAGCAGTTCTTC
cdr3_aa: CSVGRGVWNEQFF

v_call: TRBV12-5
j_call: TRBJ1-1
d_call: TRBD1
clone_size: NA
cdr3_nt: TGTGCTAGTGGTTTCCACAGGGGGTCGGCCTTGAACACTGAAGCTTTCTTT
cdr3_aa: CASGFHRGSALNTEAFF

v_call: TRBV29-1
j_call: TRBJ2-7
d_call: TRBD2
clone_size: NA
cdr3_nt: TGCAGCGTCGCCCTGGGAGGGAACGAGCAGTACTTC
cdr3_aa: CSVALGGNEQYF

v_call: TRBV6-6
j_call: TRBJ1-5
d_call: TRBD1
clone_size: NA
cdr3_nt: TGTGCCAGCAGCCCCCGGGACAGGGATGGTCAGCCCCAGCATTTT
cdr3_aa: CASSPRDRDGQPQHF

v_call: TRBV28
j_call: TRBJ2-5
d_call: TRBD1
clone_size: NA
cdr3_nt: TGTGCCCTAGCCGACAGGGGCGAGACCCAGTACTTC
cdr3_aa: CALADRGETQYF

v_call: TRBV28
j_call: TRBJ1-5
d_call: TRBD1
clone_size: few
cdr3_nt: TGTGCCAGCACCCGACAGGGAAAGCCCCAGCATTTT
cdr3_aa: CASTRQGKPQHF

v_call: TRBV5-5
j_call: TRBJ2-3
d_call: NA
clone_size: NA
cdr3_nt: TGTGCCAGCAGCGGGCGCGTCTCCACAGATACGCAGTATTTT
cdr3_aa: CASSGRVSTDTQYF

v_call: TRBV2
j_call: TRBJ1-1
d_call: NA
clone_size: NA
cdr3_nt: TGTGCCAGCAGTACCCAGGGTAACACTGAAGCTTTCTTT
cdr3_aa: CASSTQGNTEAFF

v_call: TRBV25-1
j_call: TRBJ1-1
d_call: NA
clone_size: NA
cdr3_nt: TGTGCCAGCGCTCGCAGGGGAACTGACACTGAAGCTTTCTTT
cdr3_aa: CASARRGTDTEAFF

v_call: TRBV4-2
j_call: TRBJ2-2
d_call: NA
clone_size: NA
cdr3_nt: TGTGCCAGCAGCCAAGGAGAGGCGGAAATTACGGAGCTGTTTTTT
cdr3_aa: CASSQGEAEITELFF

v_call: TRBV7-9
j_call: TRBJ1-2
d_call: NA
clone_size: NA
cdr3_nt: TGTGCCAGCAGCTTCATTACAGGGTCAGGGTCTCGCTTTGGCTATGGCTACACCTTC
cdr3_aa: CASSFITGSGSRFGYGYTF

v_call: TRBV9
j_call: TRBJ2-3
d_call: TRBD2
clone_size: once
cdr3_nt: TGTGCCAGCAGCGTAGAGGCGGGGGGGTTTCGCGGGAGTACGCAGTATTTT
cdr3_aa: CASSVEAGGFRGSTQYF

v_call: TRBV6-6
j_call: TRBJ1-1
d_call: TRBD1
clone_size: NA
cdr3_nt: TGTGCCAGCAGCCCACAGGGGGCTGGTGAAGCTTTCTTT
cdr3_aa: CASSPQGAGEAFF

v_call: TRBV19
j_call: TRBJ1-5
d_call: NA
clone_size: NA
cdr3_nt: TGTGCCAGTAGTATGGGCAGGGATCAGCCCCAGCATTTT
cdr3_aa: CASSMGRDQPQHF

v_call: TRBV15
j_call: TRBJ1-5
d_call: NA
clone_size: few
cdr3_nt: TGTGCCACCAGCAGAGATCGGGGTAGCAATCAGCCCCAGCATTTT
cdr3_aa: CATSRDRGSNQPQHF

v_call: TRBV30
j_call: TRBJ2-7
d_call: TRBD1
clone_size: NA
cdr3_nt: TGTGCCTGGTCGGGACAGGGGTACGAGCAGTACTTC
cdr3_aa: CAWSGQGYEQYF

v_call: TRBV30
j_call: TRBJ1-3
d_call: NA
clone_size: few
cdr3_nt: TGTGCCTGGGGGGGGACGATCGGAAACACCATATATTTT
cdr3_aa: CAWGGTIGNTIYF

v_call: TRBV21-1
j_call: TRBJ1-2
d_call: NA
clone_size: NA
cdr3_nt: TGTGCCAGCAGCACCCGGTGGGAACAGGGGCCCCTAATCTATGGCTACACCTTC
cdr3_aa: CASSTRWEQGPLIYGYTF

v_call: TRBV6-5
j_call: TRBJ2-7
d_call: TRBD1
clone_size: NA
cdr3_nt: TGTGCCAGCAGTTACAAACAGGGGGTAAGCGAGCAGTACTTC
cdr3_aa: CASSYKQGVSEQYF

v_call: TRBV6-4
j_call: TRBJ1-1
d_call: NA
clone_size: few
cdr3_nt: TGTGCCAGCAGTGAGTTGGCGGCGGGCACTGAAGCTTTCTTT
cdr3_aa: CASSELAAGTEAFF

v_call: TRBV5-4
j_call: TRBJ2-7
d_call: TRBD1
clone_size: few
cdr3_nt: TGTGCCAGCAGCTTGGGGGGACAGACCCTTTGGGAGCAGTACTTC
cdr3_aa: CASSLGGQTLWEQYF

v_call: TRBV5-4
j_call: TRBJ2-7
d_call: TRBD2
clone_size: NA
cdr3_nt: TGTGCCAGCAGCTCCCACGGACGGGGGGACGAGCAGTACTTC
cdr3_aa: CASSSHGRGDEQYF

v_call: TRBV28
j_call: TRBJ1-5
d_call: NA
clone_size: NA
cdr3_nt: TGTGCCAGCGGTGACAGACAGTATCAGCCCCAGCATTTT
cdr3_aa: CASGDRQYQPQHF

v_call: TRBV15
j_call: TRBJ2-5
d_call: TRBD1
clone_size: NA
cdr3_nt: TGTGCCACCAGCAGAAATAGACAGGGGTGGGAGACCCAGTACTTC
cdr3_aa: CATSRNRQGWETQYF

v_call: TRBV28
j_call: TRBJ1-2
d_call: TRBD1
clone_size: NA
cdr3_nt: TGTGCCAGCAGGCGGACAGGGGTGTATGGCTACACCTTC
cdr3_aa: CASRRTGVYGYTF